This TCR beta chain is drawn from a study of blood T cell repertoires in COVID-19. Study background: The United States, Italy and Spain provided the acute and convalescent COVID-19 samples.

This CDR3 has 15 amino acids. V was shortened by 4 bases and J by 7 bases, with 16 bases between the two germline ends. Germline V lookup: CDR1 SGHTA, CDR2 FQGNSA. Assay: immunoSEQ multiplex PCR; the TCRdb copy retains only in-frame clones and omits some. The sample contains 260,000 or so clones, 80% to 90% of which appear only once. Specimen: PBMCs or T cells enriched from blood (not recorded which). This rearrangement joins TRBV7-2 to TRBJ1-4, with D uncertain. The TCR sequence derives from a man between 18 and 29 years old who had recovered from COVID-19. The CDR3 reads CASSSHGSSSEKLFF. The CDR3 nucleotides read TGTGCCAGCAGCTCCCACGGGAGCAGCAGTGAAAAACTGTTTTTT.